The rows below give T cell receptor beta chains drawn from one sample of a study of technical replicates of blood from a few donors. Assay: immunoSEQ multiplex PCR; the TCRdb copy retains only in-frame clones and omits some. The sample shows tens of thousands of clones, 80% to 95% of them seen only once. The sample taken for sequencing was T cells isolated from PBMCs. The receptors come from a human donor in good health. Both conserved end residues are part of each CDR3. A D gene is named only where the DNA matches it firmly. Size tells how often a clone was seen (once, few, many) or the class of an expanded clone, and some rows leave it out.

V gene: TRBV28
J gene: TRBJ2-4
D gene: TRBD1
clone size: -
CDR3 DNA: TGTGCCAGCAGTAGACAAGGACGGGACAGGGGGAAGTACTTC
CDR3 protein: CASSRQGRDRGKYF

V gene: TRBV2
J gene: TRBJ1-1
D gene: TRBD1
clone size: -
CDR3 DNA: TGTGCCAGTAATAACGGAGGACAGGGGGTCACTGAAGCTTTCTTT
CDR3 protein: CASNNGGQGVTEAFF

V gene: TRBV5-4
J gene: TRBJ1-3
D gene: -
clone size: -
CDR3 DNA: TGTGCCAGCAGCTCGGGGGGACTACCTCTCTCCGCGGGAAACACCATATATTTT
CDR3 protein: CASSSGGLPLSAGNTIYF

V gene: TRBV6-1
J gene: TRBJ1-5
D gene: TRBD1
clone size: few
CDR3 DNA: TGTGCCAGCTCCAGGGACAGGGAAGATCAGCCCCAGCATTTT
CDR3 protein: CASSRDREDQPQHF

V gene: TRBV6-4
J gene: TRBJ2-1
D gene: -
clone size: -
CDR3 DNA: TGTGCCAGCAGTTTAGACAGGAGCTCCTACAATGAGCAGTTCTTC
CDR3 protein: CASSLDRSSYNEQFF

V gene: TRBV9
J gene: TRBJ2-7
D gene: TRBD2
clone size: -
CDR3 DNA: TGTGCCAGCAGCGCCGGGACTAGCAGCTACGAGCAGTACTTC
CDR3 protein: CASSAGTSSYEQYF

V gene: TRBV28
J gene: TRBJ1-3
D gene: -
clone size: -
CDR3 DNA: TGTGCCAGCACCCCCCGGGGAAGTCATGGAAACACCATATATTTT
CDR3 protein: CASTPRGSHGNTIYF

V gene: TRBV9
J gene: TRBJ2-7
D gene: -
clone size: -
CDR3 DNA: TGTGCCAGCAGCGGGACAGTTTCCTACGAGCAGTACTTC
CDR3 protein: CASSGTVSYEQYF

V gene: TRBV2
J gene: TRBJ1-2
D gene: -
clone size: -
CDR3 DNA: TGTGCCAGCAAGGGACTGGCGGGAGGCTACACCTTC
CDR3 protein: CASKGLAGGYTF

V gene: TRBV29-1
J gene: TRBJ2-5
D gene: -
clone size: -
CDR3 DNA: TGCAGCGTATCCACTTACTCGACCTCTACACTAGAAGAGACCCAGTACTTC
CDR3 protein: CSVSTYSTSTLEETQYF

V gene: TRBV11-3
J gene: TRBJ2-2
D gene: -
clone size: -
CDR3 DNA: TGTGCCAGCAGCTTACTAGCCCCGAGGGGGTACACCGGGGAGCTGTTTTTT
CDR3 protein: CASSLLAPRGYTGELFF

V gene: TRBV7-2
J gene: TRBJ1-1
D gene: -
clone size: -
CDR3 DNA: TGTGCCAGCAGCTTAGTAAGAGCTGAAGCTTTCTTT
CDR3 protein: CASSLVRAEAFF

V gene: TRBV28
J gene: TRBJ1-5
D gene: -
clone size: once
CDR3 DNA: TGTGCCAGCAGCTCCGCGTATAGCAATCAGCCCCAGCATTTT
CDR3 protein: CASSSAYSNQPQHF

V gene: TRBV5-1
J gene: TRBJ2-3
D gene: TRBD2
clone size: once
CDR3 DNA: TGCGCCAGCAGCTTGGCTAGCGGAGGCACAGATACGCAGTATTTT
CDR3 protein: CASSLASGGTDTQYF

V gene: TRBV7-6
J gene: TRBJ2-7
D gene: -
clone size: -
CDR3 DNA: TGTGCCAGCAGCCCCCTAACAGGGGACTCGCCCTACGAGCAGTACTTC
CDR3 protein: CASSPLTGDSPYEQYF

V gene: TRBV10-1
J gene: TRBJ2-3
D gene: TRBD2
clone size: -
CDR3 DNA: TGCGCCAGCAGTACGGGACTAGCGGGAGGGAGAGATACGCAGTATTTT
CDR3 protein: CASSTGLAGGRDTQYF

V gene: TRBV14
J gene: TRBJ2-7
D gene: -
clone size: -
CDR3 DNA: TGTGCCAGCAGCCAAGATAGCGGCCTAATTAATTTCTCCTACGAGCAGTACTTC
CDR3 protein: CASSQDSGLINFSYEQYF

V gene: TRBV18
J gene: TRBJ2-7
D gene: -
clone size: -
CDR3 DNA: TGTGCCAGCTCACCTACAGGGACGGAAGAGCAGTACTTC
CDR3 protein: CASSPTGTEEQYF

V gene: TRBV19
J gene: TRBJ1-2
D gene: -
clone size: -
CDR3 DNA: TGTGCCAGTAGTATCGAACGGGACATCTATGGCTACACCTTC
CDR3 protein: CASSIERDIYGYTF

V gene: TRBV12-5
J gene: TRBJ2-3
D gene: TRBD1
clone size: -
CDR3 DNA: TGTGCTAGTGGCTACGACAGGGTGACAGATACGCAGTATTTT
CDR3 protein: CASGYDRVTDTQYF

V gene: TRBV5-1
J gene: TRBJ2-1
D gene: -
clone size: -
CDR3 DNA: TGCGCCAGCAGCTTAGCGGCTACCTACAATGAGCAGTTCTTC
CDR3 protein: CASSLAATYNEQFF

V gene: TRBV7-2
J gene: TRBJ1-4
D gene: TRBD1
clone size: -
CDR3 DNA: TGTGCCAGCAGCCTAAGGGGGCCGGGCGGGGAAAAACTGTTTTTT
CDR3 protein: CASSLRGPGGEKLFF

V gene: TRBV28
J gene: TRBJ2-2
D gene: TRBD1
clone size: -
CDR3 DNA: TGTGCCAGCAGTCTCGCCGCCGACAGGGTAGGAGCGGAGCTGTTTTTT
CDR3 protein: CASSLAADRVGAELFF

V gene: TRBV7-9
J gene: TRBJ2-3
D gene: -
clone size: -
CDR3 DNA: TGTGCCAGCAGCTTAGAGCGGGTGCTCGATACGCAGTATTTT
CDR3 protein: CASSLERVLDTQYF

V gene: TRBV29-1
J gene: TRBJ2-3
D gene: TRBD2
clone size: -
CDR3 DNA: TGCAGCGTTGGGGACGGATCCTTAGCGGGAGGGCCCGATACGCAGTATTTT
CDR3 protein: CSVGDGSLAGGPDTQYF

V gene: TRBV2
J gene: TRBJ1-1
D gene: -
clone size: -
CDR3 DNA: TGTGCCAGCAGTGCAGACAGGTACTTGATGAACACTGAAGCTTTCTTT
CDR3 protein: CASSADRYLMNTEAFF

V gene: TRBV6-1
J gene: TRBJ1-3
D gene: -
clone size: -
CDR3 DNA: TGTGCCAGCACCGAAGGCAGGGAGGTCGCGAACACCATATATTTT
CDR3 protein: CASTEGREVANTIYF

V gene: TRBV13
J gene: TRBJ1-1
D gene: -
clone size: -
CDR3 DNA: TGTGCCAGCAGCTTAGATACGACCCCCCCGAGGGAAGCTTTCTTT
CDR3 protein: CASSLDTTPPREAFF

V gene: TRBV10-3
J gene: TRBJ2-1
D gene: TRBD2
clone size: -
CDR3 DNA: TGTGCCATCAGTACTAGCGGGAAGTACGGTGAGCAGTTCTTC
CDR3 protein: CAISTSGKYGEQFF

V gene: TRBV29-1
J gene: TRBJ2-1
D gene: -
clone size: -
CDR3 DNA: TGCAGCGTGCGCTCCTACAATGAGCAGTTCTTC
CDR3 protein: CSVRSYNEQFF

V gene: TRBV7-3
J gene: TRBJ1-1
D gene: -
clone size: once
CDR3 DNA: TGTGCCAGCAGCTTACTCGGGGACACTGAAGCTTTCTTT
CDR3 protein: CASSLLGDTEAFF

V gene: TRBV19
J gene: TRBJ1-1
D gene: -
clone size: -
CDR3 DNA: TGTGCCAGTAGCCCCGCATACATCACTGAAGCTTTCTTT
CDR3 protein: CASSPAYITEAFF

V gene: TRBV29-1
J gene: TRBJ2-7
D gene: TRBD1
clone size: -
CDR3 DNA: TGCAGCGTCGAGGGAACAGGGGTCGACGAGCAGTACTTC
CDR3 protein: CSVEGTGVDEQYF

V gene: TRBV7-3
J gene: TRBJ2-3
D gene: -
clone size: once
CDR3 DNA: TGTGCCAGCAGCTCATCCAATACGCAGTATTTT
CDR3 protein: CASSSSNTQYF

V gene: TRBV6-1
J gene: TRBJ1-1
D gene: -
clone size: -
CDR3 DNA: TGTGCCAGCAGTGATCAACCATGGAGCACTGAAGCTTTCTTT
CDR3 protein: CASSDQPWSTEAFF

V gene: TRBV28
J gene: TRBJ1-1
D gene: TRBD1
clone size: -
CDR3 DNA: TGTGCCAGCAGTTCTCGACAGGGGAACACTGAAGCTTTCTTT
CDR3 protein: CASSSRQGNTEAFF

V gene: TRBV2
J gene: TRBJ1-5
D gene: -
clone size: once
CDR3 DNA: TGTGCCAGCACTGGGCTCCCCGGTCAGCCCCAGCATTTT
CDR3 protein: CASTGLPGQPQHF

V gene: TRBV19
J gene: TRBJ2-1
D gene: -
clone size: -
CDR3 DNA: TGTGCCAGTACGGCCGGGACTTCATCCTACAATGAGCAGTTCTTC
CDR3 protein: CASTAGTSSYNEQFF

V gene: TRBV6-6
J gene: TRBJ1-4
D gene: -
clone size: -
CDR3 DNA: TGTGCCAGCAGTTACTCGAGGCCGGTCGAAGGAGAAAAACTGTTTTTT
CDR3 protein: CASSYSRPVEGEKLFF

V gene: TRBV27
J gene: TRBJ2-7
D gene: TRBD2
clone size: -
CDR3 DNA: TGTGCCAGCAGTCCTAGCGGGGGGTCCCTCTACGAGCAGTACTTC
CDR3 protein: CASSPSGGSLYEQYF

V gene: TRBV5-6
J gene: TRBJ2-3
D gene: -
clone size: -
CDR3 DNA: TGTGCCAGCAGCTTGGGACACACAGATACGCAGTATTTT
CDR3 protein: CASSLGHTDTQYF

V gene: TRBV6-5
J gene: TRBJ2-7
D gene: TRBD1
clone size: -
CDR3 DNA: TGTGCCAGCAGTCGATTGACAGGGACGCACGAGCAGTACTTC
CDR3 protein: CASSRLTGTHEQYF